This TCR beta chain was identified in a study of human T cells and chemical hapten exposure. In the study overall: DPC (0.01%) was patch tested on the upper back and read at 6 days.

Study-level points and caveats: Expanded TCRs made up significantly more big CDR3 similarity clusters than controls did.

CDR1 and CDR2 (germline): DFQATT, SNEGSKA (reference sequence). Germline trimming cut 6 bases from V and 5 bases from J; bases unmatched to any gene: 3. This CDR3 comprises 12 residues. About this clonotype itself: Its target is not known.

Time point noted: patch test 2, 6 weeks after DPC sensitization. Treatment indicated: therapeutic diphenylcyclopropenone sensitization with weekly scalp DPC. Blood draws preceded each patch test application. Per the original data handling: Per-sample TCR counts ranged from 23,224 to 690,600, median roughly 96,000. TCRdb fed the RACE reads into MiXCR, producing one record per CDR3 protein. TCRdb, not the authors, supplied the V and J calls. This sample carries about 380,000 distinct CDR3 sequences, 6% to 7% of them seen once, and the ten largest clones take around 5.6%. The sample was whole blood, taken in connection with sensitization to the hapten diphenylcyclopropenone (DPC). The sequence was collected from a woman aged 18-29 years with alopecia areata. Some clones in this sample may be carry-over from other donors' samples. J is TRBJ2-1 and V is TRBV20-1; 8 positions agree with TRBD2. CDR3 amino acids: CSARGLDNEQFF. CDR3 in DNA: TGCAGTGCGAGGGGACTAGACAATGAGCAGTTCTTC.